The 11 T cell receptor beta chains below all came from one sample that was sequenced in a study of cytomegalovirus exposure and HLA in healthy donors. PCR primers comprised 60 Vbeta and 13 Jbeta primers. The data were produced by immunoSEQ multiplex PCR, yet TCRdb's version contains in-frame clones alone and is incomplete. The repertoire includes 150,000 to 200,000 clones, 75% to 85% of them detected once, and around 4.3% sits in the top ten. The sample consisted of PBMCs. All receptors derive from a young man in good health and CMV-seronegative.

V usage is TRBV2 and J usage is TRBJ1-4; 9 bases align to TRBD1. The CDR3 loop spans 15 amino acids. Unmatched junction bases numbered 5, after V lost 7 bases and J lost 2 bases. Germline loops: CDR1 SNHLY, CDR2 FYNNEI. This chain's CDR3 is CASNPDRGTNEKLFF. The CDR3 region has the DNA TGTGCCAGCAACCCGGACAGGGGTACTAATGAAAAACTGTTTTTT.

The V call is TRBV27, the J call TRBJ2-5; 8 nucleotides agree with TRBD2. V trimming: 6 bases; J trimming: 2 bases; junction bases outside the gene matches: 5. This CDR3 contains 14 residues. Germline loops: CDR1 MNHEY, CDR2 SMNVEV (reference sequence). The CDR3: CASSYGGAQETQYF. The CDR3 nucleotides are TGTGCCAGCAGCTACGGGGGGGCTCAAGAGACCCAGTACTTC.

A word on this clone: Mismatch with germline at one junction end may stem from a read error. The chain employs TRBV12-5 and TRBJ2-1; TRBD2 is a possible D gene (5 bases). From germline, CDR1 is LGHNT and CDR2 FRNRAP. The CDR3 sequence is 16 residues long. The chain's CDR3 is CANGLASGGSYNEQFF. CDR3 coding DNA: TGTGCTAATGGTTTGGCCTCCGGAGGATCCTACAATGAGCAGTTCTTC. The variable domain in full, completed from reference TRBV12-5 and TRBJ2-1, reads DARVTQTPRHKVTEMGQEVTMRCQPILGHNTVFWYRQTMMQGLELLAYFRNRAPLDDSGMPKDRFSAEMPDATLATLKIQPSEPRDSAVYFCANGLASGGSYNEQFFGPGTRLTVL.

This chain links TRBV5-1 with TRBJ1-1, with TRBD1 matching over 8 bases. This CDR3 has 13 residues. Germline V gene sequence: CDR1 SGHRS, CDR2 YFSETQ. The ends lost 4 bases at V and 10 bases at J; junction bases unmatched: 9. The CDR3 loop is CASSLAWGTGAFF. The CDR3 region has the DNA TGCGCCAGCAGCCTCGCGTGGGGGACAGGAGCTTTCTTT. Complete variable domain (other parts from reference TRBV5-1 and TRBJ1-1): KAGVTQTPRYLIKTRGQQVTLSCSPISGHRSVSWYQQTPGQGLQFLFEYFSETQRNKGNFPGRFSGRQFSNSRSEMNVSTLELGDSALYLCASSLAWGTGAFFGQGTRLTVV.

V usage is TRBV4-3 and J usage is TRBJ2-5, with D perhaps matching TRBD1 (6 bases). This CDR3 contains 15 residues. From germline, CDR1 is LGHNA and CDR2 YSLEER. Between the trimmed V and J ends, which lost 0 bases and 4 bases, there was a span of 12 bases. The CDR3 loop is CASSQEWGRGETQYF. Here the CDR3 DNA reads TGCGCCAGCAGCCAAGAATGGGGCAGGGGAGAGACCCAGTACTTC.

The rearrangement uses TRBV5-4 and TRBJ1-2; the D gene is possibly TRBD1 (5 bases). The CDR3 has 14 amino acids. Germline CDR1 reads SGHNT; CDR2 reads YYREEE (reference sequence). Trimming left V 10 bases short and J 4 bases short, with 20 bases between. The CDR3 loop reads CAGGQGTLGYGYTF. CDR3 nucleotide sequence: TGTGCCGGAGGGCAGGGTACTCTCGGCTATGGCTACACCTTC. The full variable domain, its missing parts supplied by reference TRBV5-4 and TRBJ1-2, is ETGVTQSPTHLIKTRGQQVTLRCSSQSGHNTVSWYQQALGQGPQFIFQYYREEENGRGNFPPRFSGLQFPNYSSELNVNALELDDSALYLCAGGQGTLGYGYTFGSGTRLTVV.

This clone has a single count. The chain recombines TRBV28 with TRBJ2-7, with TRBD2 matching over 9 bases. The CDR3 sequence is 14 residues long. The J segment lost 1 base and the V segment lost 4 bases, leaving 2 bases of the junction unmatched. Germline loops: CDR1 MDHEN, CDR2 SYDVKM. CDR3 in DNA: TGTGCCAGCAGTTCTAGCGGGGAATCCTACGAGCAGTACTTC. Protein: CASSSSGESYEQYF.

The V and J genes are TRBV5-4 and TRBJ1-2; 9 bases fit TRBD1. Per germline, CDR1 SGHNT and CDR2 YYREEE (reference sequence). There are 15 residues in the CDR3. The V and J ends lost 2 bases and 3 bases, in that order; junction bases with no gene match: 5. This CDR3 reads CASSLYRGPHYGYTF. CDR3 coding DNA: TGTGCCAGCAGCTTATACAGGGGGCCTCACTATGGCTACACCTTC.

The chain carries TRBV14 and TRBJ2-1; 13 bases match TRBD2. Germline V gene lookup returns CDR1 SGHDN and CDR2 FVKESK. The V segment lost 4 bases and the J segment 4 bases; nucleotides outside the gene matches: 7. CDR3 length: 17 amino acids. Here the CDR3 DNA reads TGTGCCAGCAGCCCATGGCAGGGACTAGCGGGGTACAATGAGCAGTTCTTC. It translates to CASSPWQGLAGYNEQFF.

DNA for the CDR3: TGTGCCAGCAGTCCTTCCTCAGCGCTCAGCTATGGCTACACCTTC. It translates to CASSPSSALSYGYTF. The rearrangement links TRBV6-6 to TRBJ1-2; D unresolved. This CDR3 is 15 amino acids long. V was trimmed by 5 bases and J by 4 bases, leaving 17 bases between them. Germline V lookup: CDR1 MNHNY, CDR2 SVGAGI (reference sequence).

The chain is built from TRBV30 and TRBJ2-7; D is unresolved. V lost 0 bases and J lost 4, with 10 bases in between. Germline CDR1 GTSNPN, CDR2 SVGIG (reference sequence). The CDR3 is made up of 13 amino acids. The CDR3 spells CAWSVTVLYEQYF. As DNA, the CDR3 is TGTGCCTGGAGTGTAACAGTGCTATACGAGCAGTACTTC. Complete variable domain (other parts from reference TRBV30 and TRBJ2-7): SQTIHQWPATLVQPVGSPLSLECTVEGTSNPNLYWYRQAAGRGLQLLFYSVGIGQISSEVPQNLSASRPQDRQFILSSKKLLLSDSGFYLCAWSVTVLYEQYFGPGTRLTVT.